This T cell receptor (beta chain) is from a study of OX40 agonist ivuxolimab in advanced cancers. The wider study: Under the entry rules, prior anti-PD-1, anti-PD-L1 or anti-CTLA-4 therapy was allowed, and approximately 40% had some. Study results and caveats: On average, a greater number of expanded clones characterised CD8+ T cells relative to CD4+. Blood T cells, both CD4+ and CD8+, expanded clonally by week 6 at 0.1 to 3.0 mg/kg.

The V end lost 2 bases, the J end lost 4 bases, and 12 bases lay between the germline ends. The V gene's germline CDR1 is MNHEY and CDR2 SVGAGI. The CDR3 runs 14 residues. Comments on this clone: What it binds is unknown.

Profiling relied on immunoSEQ multiplex PCR, and the TCRdb table lists in-frame clones only, not all of them. This table holds approximately 74,000 clones, about 92% found once. Here the sequenced sample was CD4+ or CD8+ T cells sorted from blood, taken in a trial of the OX40 agonist ivuxolimab. The rearrangement links TRBV6-5 to TRBJ2-7, with TRBD2 as a possible D gene (6 bases). The TCR was taken from an adult with an advanced solid tumor such as melanoma, head and neck, liver or kidney cancer. CDR3 DNA: TGTGCCAGCAGTTACAACAGGAGGGAGTACGAGCAGTACTTC. Encoded protein: CASSYNRREYEQYF.